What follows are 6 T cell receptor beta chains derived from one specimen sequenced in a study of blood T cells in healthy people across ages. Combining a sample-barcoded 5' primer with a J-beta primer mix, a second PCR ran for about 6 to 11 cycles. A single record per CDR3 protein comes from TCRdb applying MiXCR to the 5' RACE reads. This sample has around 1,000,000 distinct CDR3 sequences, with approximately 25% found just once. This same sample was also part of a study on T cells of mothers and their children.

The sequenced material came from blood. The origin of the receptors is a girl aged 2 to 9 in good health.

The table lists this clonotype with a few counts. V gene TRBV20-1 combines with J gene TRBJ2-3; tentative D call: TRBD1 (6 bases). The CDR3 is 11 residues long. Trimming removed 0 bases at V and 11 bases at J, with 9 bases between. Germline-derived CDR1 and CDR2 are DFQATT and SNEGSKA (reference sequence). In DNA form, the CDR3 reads TGCAGTGCTAGAGAGGGGGACAAGCAGTATTTT. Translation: CSAREGDKQYF.

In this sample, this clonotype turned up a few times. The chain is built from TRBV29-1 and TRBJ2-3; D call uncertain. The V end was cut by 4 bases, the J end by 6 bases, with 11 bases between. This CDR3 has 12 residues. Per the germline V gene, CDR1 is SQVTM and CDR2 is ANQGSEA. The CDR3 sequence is CSVVKGGDTQYF. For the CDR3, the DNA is TGCAGCGTTGTCAAGGGTGGGGATACGCAGTATTTT.

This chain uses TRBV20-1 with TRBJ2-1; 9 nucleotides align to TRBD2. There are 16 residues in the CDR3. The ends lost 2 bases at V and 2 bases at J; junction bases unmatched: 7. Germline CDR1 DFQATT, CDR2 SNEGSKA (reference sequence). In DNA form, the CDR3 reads TGCAGTGCTAGACCTAGCGGGGCTGGGGCCTACAATGAGCAGTTCTTC. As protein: CSARPSGAGAYNEQFF.

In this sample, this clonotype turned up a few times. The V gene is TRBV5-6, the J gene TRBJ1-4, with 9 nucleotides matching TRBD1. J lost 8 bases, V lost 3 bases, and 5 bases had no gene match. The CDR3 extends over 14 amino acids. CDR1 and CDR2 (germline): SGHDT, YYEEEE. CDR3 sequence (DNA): TGTGCCAGCAGCTCGGGACAGGGTGCCGAAAAACTGTTTTTT. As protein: CASSSGQGAEKLFF.

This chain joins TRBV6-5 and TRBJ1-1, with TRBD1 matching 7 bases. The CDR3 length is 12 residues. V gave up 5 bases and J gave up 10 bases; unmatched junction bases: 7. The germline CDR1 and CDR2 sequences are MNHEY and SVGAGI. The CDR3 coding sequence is TGTGCCAGCAGTGTCCAGGGGGGACGAGCTTTCTTT. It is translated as CASSVQGGRAFF.

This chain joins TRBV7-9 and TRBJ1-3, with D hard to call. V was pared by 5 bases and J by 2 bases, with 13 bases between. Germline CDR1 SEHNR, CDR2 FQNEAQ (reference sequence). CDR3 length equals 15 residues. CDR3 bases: TGTGCCAGCAGCAACACCCGGTCAGCTGGAAACACCATATATTTT. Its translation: CASSNTRSAGNTIYF.